These 24 T cell receptor beta chains came from one sample sequenced in a study of T cell responses to AZD1222 COVID-19 vaccine. Clones were read by immunoSEQ multiplex PCR, and TCRdb kept only the in-frame ones, dropping some. The sample has around 95,000 clones, 88% seen once. The material sequenced was peripheral blood, taken on day 0 of AZD1222 vaccination. The receptors derive from an adult in good health.

This clone came up once. The J gene is TRBJ1-6, the V gene TRBV25-1; TRBD1 might be the D (5 bases). This CDR3 is built from 11 residues. Between the trimmed V and J ends, which lost 8 bases and 7 bases, there was a span of 6 bases. Germline V lookup: CDR1 MGHDK, CDR2 SYGVNS. In DNA form, the CDR3 reads TGTGCCAGCGGACAAAATTCACCCCTCCACTTT. Its protein is CASGQNSPLHF.

The V and J genes are TRBV27 and TRBJ1-6; D unresolved. The CDR3 spans 13 residues. In germline, CDR1 is MNHEY, CDR2 SMNVEV (reference sequence). V shed 6 bases and J shed 8 bases, with 11 bases lying between them. CDR3: CASRGMMDSPLHF. The CDR3, as DNA: TGTGCCAGCAGGGGGATGATGGATTCACCCCTCCACTTT.

The gene calls are TRBV9 and TRBJ1-3; TRBD1 might be the D (5 bases). The germline CDR1 and CDR2 sequences are SGDLS and YYNGEE. The CDR3 loop spans 15 amino acids. V was clipped by 1 base and J by 1 base, with 9 bases between them. As DNA, the CDR3 is TGTGCCAGCAGCGTAAACGAGGGGTCTGGAAACACCATATATTTT. It codes for CASSVNEGSGNTIYF.

This clone appeared a single time. V is TRBV6-6 and J is TRBJ1-5; D uncertain. CDR3 size: 15 residues. The germline CDR1 and CDR2 sequences are MNHNY and SVGAGI (reference sequence). V gave up 6 bases and J gave up 0 bases, with 12 bases separating them. The CDR3 DNA is TGTGCCAGCAGCCAGGACGGTTATAGCAATCAGCCCCAGCATTTT. Translating it yields CASSQDGYSNQPQHF.

The chain employs TRBV2 and TRBJ1-2, with 9 bases aligning to TRBD1. Germline CDR1 and CDR2: SNHLY and FYNNEI. J gave up 4 bases and V 8 bases, and 5 bases lay outside the gene matches. The CDR3 is 13 residues long. The CDR3 nucleotides are TGTGCCAGCGGGACAGGGTCTGTCTATGGCTACACCTTC. The encoded protein is CASGTGSVYGYTF.

The chain carries TRBV7-8 and TRBJ2-5, with TRBD1 as a possible D gene (5 bases). CDR3 length: 13 residues. Germline V CDR1 and CDR2: SGHVS, FQNEAQ. V lost 6 bases and J lost 2, with 10 bases in between. CDR3 sequence (DNA): TGTGCCAGCAGGGGGCAGGTTCAAGAGACCCAGTACTTC. Translation: CASRGQVQETQYF.

The chain has TRBV9 and TRBJ2-6; TRBD2 might be the D (5 bases). This CDR3 has 15 amino acids. Germline loops: CDR1 SGDLS, CDR2 YYNGEE. The V and J ends lost 2 bases and 1 base respectively, with 7 bases between them. The CDR3 DNA follows: TGTGCCAGCAGCGTGGGAGCTTCTGGGGCCAACGTCCTGACTTTC. Protein sequence: CASSVGASGANVLTF.

This clone was recorded only once. The chain links TRBV28 to TRBJ1-5; D unclear. Trimming stripped 9 bases from V and 2 bases from J, with 5 bases between. Germline V gene lookup returns CDR1 MDHEN and CDR2 SYDVKM. CDR3 length: 11 amino acids. The CDR3 spells CASRGNQPQHF. Written as DNA, the CDR3 is TGTGCCAGTAGGGGCAATCAGCCCCAGCATTTT.

The genes are TRBV27 and TRBJ2-1; D ambiguous. V was pared by 3 bases and J by 0 bases, with 9 bases between. The germline CDR1 and CDR2 sequences are MNHEY and SMNVEV (reference sequence). This CDR3 contains 15 residues. As DNA, the CDR3 is TGTGCCAGCAGTTTTGGGAAGAGCTCCTACAATGAGCAGTTCTTC. The encoded protein is CASSFGKSSYNEQFF.

This sequence joins TRBV19 and TRBJ1-3, with no clear D. Germline lookup yields CDR1 LNHDA and CDR2 SQIVND (reference sequence). V lost 5 bases, J lost 0 bases, and 20 bases lay in between. This CDR3 region has 18 residues. The CDR3 coding sequence is TGTGCCAGTAGTCTTGGTGGTGGCGGAGGGAACTCTGGAAACACCATATATTTT. Translated, it gives CASSLGGGGGNSGNTIYF.

J is TRBJ1-6 and V is TRBV5-1, with 10 bases aligning to TRBD1. CDR1 and CDR2 from the germline V gene are SGHRS and YFSETQ. This CDR3 is 15 amino acids long. Trimming cost V 1 base and J 8 bases; bases outside gene matches: 3. Here the CDR3 reads CASSLRTGGDSPLHF. The CDR3 region has the DNA TGCGCCAGCAGCTTGAGGACAGGGGGGGATTCACCCCTCCACTTT.

V and J are TRBV24-1 and TRBJ2-1; a weak D match, TRBD2 (6 bases). Per germline, CDR1 KGHDR and CDR2 SFDVKD. V lost 1 base to trimming and J lost 4 bases, with 13 bases between them. The CDR3 contains 16 residues. CDR3 nucleotide sequence: TGTGCCACCAGTGATTTAGGAGGGGCCGGGTACAATGAGCAGTTCTTC. As protein: CATSDLGGAGYNEQFF.

The rearrangement joins TRBV3-1 (or the pseudogene TRBV3-2) to TRBJ2-1, with 11 bases that match TRBD2. V lost 4 bases to trimming and J lost 5 bases; unmatched junction nucleotides: 7. Germline assignment: CDR1 LGHDT and CDR2 YNNKEL (reference sequence). The CDR3 length is 16 residues. CDR3 in DNA: TGTGCCAGCAGCCCCCGGGGGACTAGCGGTAACAATGAGCAGTTCTTC. Encoded protein: CASSPRGTSGNNEQFF.

The chain combines TRBV12-3 or TRBV12-4 with TRBJ1-1, with D possibly being TRBD1 (6 bases). V lost 6 bases and J 3 bases, leaving 11 bases between the germline ends. CDR3 size: 13 residues. The CDR3 here is CASSPQGYTEAFF. CDR3 sequence (DNA): TGTGCCAGCAGCCCGCAGGGGTACACTGAAGCTTTCTTT.

V gene TRBV5-4 combines with J gene TRBJ2-7; 9 bases are shared with TRBD1. The CDR3 has 14 amino acids. J was trimmed by 6 bases and V by 4 bases; bases with no gene match: 8. From germline, CDR1 is SGHNT and CDR2 YYREEE (reference sequence). CDR3 residues: CASSEGQGFREQYF. CDR3 DNA sequence: TGTGCCAGCAGCGAGGGACAGGGTTTTCGCGAGCAGTACTTC.

J is TRBJ2-2 and V is TRBV27; 9 bases match TRBD1. CDR1 is MNHEY and CDR2 is SMNVEV in the germline V gene (reference sequence). This CDR3 region has 18 residues. Trimming took 6 bases from V and 3 from J; bases not matched to a gene: 14. In DNA form, the CDR3 reads TGTGCCAGCAGCGCACAGGGGGCACACAGCTGGGACACCGGGGAGCTGTTTTTT. This sequence encodes CASSAQGAHSWDTGELFF.

The chain has TRBV10-3 and TRBJ2-1; 7 nucleotides agree with TRBD2. V lost 4 bases and J lost 7; bases outside the gene matches: 4. This CDR3 has 13 residues. Germline V gene data show CDR1 as ENHRY and CDR2 as SYGVKD. The CDR3 nucleotides read TGTGCCATCAGTGGAATTAGCGGGAATGAGCAGTTCTTC. Translated: CAISGISGNEQFF.

The rearrangement uses TRBV5-6 and TRBJ2-5; possible D gene TRBD2, 6 bases. Trimming shortened V by 10 bases and J by 5 bases, and 18 bases separated the two germline ends. The germline V gene encodes CDR1 SGHDT and CDR2 YYEEEE. CDR3 length equals 13 residues. CDR3 loop: CARPGGMGETQYF. DNA for the CDR3: TGTGCCCGTCCTGGGGGGATGGGGGAGACCCAGTACTTC.

J is TRBJ1-5 and V is TRBV19, with a possible D match to TRBD1 (5 bases). Germline values: CDR1 LNHDA, CDR2 SQIVND (reference sequence). The CDR3 runs 15 residues. V was trimmed by 6 bases and J by 2 bases, leaving 14 bases between them. DNA of the CDR3: TGTGCCAGTAGCCCGGTGGGGGGAGGCAATCAGCCCCAGCATTTT. This codes for CASSPVGGGNQPQHF.

This clone was picked up one time. The J gene is TRBJ1-2, the V gene TRBV7-2; TRBD1 matches 7 bases. CDR3 length equals 15 residues. Germline CDR1 and CDR2: SGHTA and FQGNSA. V gave up 0 bases and J gave up 5 bases; unmatched junction bases: 6. Here the CDR3 DNA reads TGTGCCAGCAGCTTAGCCCAGGGGGTTAGGTATGGCTACACCTTC. It encodes CASSLAQGVRYGYTF.

This sequence joins TRBV29-1 and TRBJ2-7; no clear D gene. The germline gives CDR1 SQVTM, CDR2 ANQGSEA. The V end was cut by 5 bases, the J end by 3 bases, with 11 bases between. This CDR3 has 12 residues. CDR3 protein: CSVRASNYEQYF. CDR3 sequence (DNA): TGCAGCGTTCGAGCTAGTAACTACGAGCAGTACTTC.

This clone was recorded only once. V and J are TRBV6-2 or TRBV6-3 and TRBJ2-7; TRBD1 matches at 10 bases. The CDR3 totals 14 residues. After removal of 2 bases from V and 3 bases from J, the junction contained 1 base not matched to a gene. Looked up from germline, CDR1 is MNHEY and CDR2 is SVGEGT. The CDR3 nucleotides read TGTGCCAGCAGTTACCGGACAGGGGGCTACGAGCAGTACTTC. This translates into CASSYRTGGYEQYF.

The chain employs TRBV3-1 (or the pseudogene TRBV3-2) and TRBJ1-6; 10 bases are a match to TRBD1. Unmatched junction bases numbered 6, after V lost 4 bases and J lost 9 bases. The CDR3 extends over 15 amino acids. CDR1 is LGHDT and CDR2 is YNNKEL in the germline V gene (reference sequence). CDR3 region: CASSLDRGYGSPLHF. The CDR3 nucleotides are TGTGCCAGCAGCCTGGACAGGGGGTACGGTTCACCCCTCCACTTT.

The chain combines TRBV3-1 (or the pseudogene TRBV3-2) with TRBJ2-7; 13 bases fit TRBD2. CDR3 length: 18 amino acids. Germline CDR1 reads LGHDT; CDR2 reads YNNKEL (reference sequence). The trim removed 4 bases at V and 2 bases at J, leaving 11 bases unmatched. The CDR3 protein is CASSPSRTSGGYTYEQYF. DNA of the CDR3: TGTGCCAGCAGCCCTTCCCGGACTAGCGGGGGTTACACCTACGAGCAGTACTTC.